This T cell receptor (beta chain) was recorded in a study of shared clonotypes between healthy human individuals. Donors comprised only Caucasian adults living in Nashville, Tennessee. The CDR3 contains 14 residues. Trimming left V 2 bases short and J 2 bases short, with 10 bases between. In germline, CDR1 is GTSNPN, CDR2 SVGIG (reference sequence). The method was immunoSEQ multiplex PCR; TCRdb's version includes in-frame clones alone and lacks a portion of them. The repertoire holds roughly 1 million clones, with about 75% as singletons. Sequencing used memory CD4+ T cells sorted from blood. The sample's subset: CD45RA-negative fraction. This TCR came from a man aged 18 to 30 in good health. The genes are TRBV30 and TRBJ2-1; D is possibly TRBD1 (6 bases). The CDR3 nucleotides read TGTGCCTGGAGTACAGGGACGGCCTACAATGAGCAGTTCTTC. This gives the protein CAWSTGTAYNEQFF.